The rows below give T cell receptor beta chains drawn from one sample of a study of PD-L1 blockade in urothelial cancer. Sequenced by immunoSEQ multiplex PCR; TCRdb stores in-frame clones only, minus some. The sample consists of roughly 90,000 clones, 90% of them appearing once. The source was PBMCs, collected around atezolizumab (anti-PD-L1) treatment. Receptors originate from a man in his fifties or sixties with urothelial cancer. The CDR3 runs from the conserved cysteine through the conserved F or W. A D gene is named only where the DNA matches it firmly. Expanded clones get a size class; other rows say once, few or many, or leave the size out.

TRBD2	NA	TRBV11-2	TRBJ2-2	TGTGCCAGCAGCCCCTCGGGAGGGGACACCGGGGAGCTGTTTTTT	CASSPSGGDTGELFF
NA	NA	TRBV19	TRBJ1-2	TGTGCCAGTAGCCGCGATCGTAACTATGGCTACACCTTC	CASSRDRNYGYTF
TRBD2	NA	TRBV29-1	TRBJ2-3	TGCAGCGTTGTAGGGGTAGCGGGAGAAAGTACAGATACGCAGTATTTT	CSVVGVAGESTDTQYF
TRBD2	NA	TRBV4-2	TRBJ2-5	TGTGCCAGCAGCCAAGATGGGACGGGACTAGCCCAAGAGACCCAGTACTTC	CASSQDGTGLAQETQYF
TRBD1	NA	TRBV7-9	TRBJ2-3	TGTGCCAGCAGAAGAGGACAGGAAACAGATACGCAGTATTTT	CASRRGQETDTQYF
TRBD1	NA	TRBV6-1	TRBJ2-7	TGTGCCAGCAGCGGGACAGGGGTATACGAGCAGTACTTC	CASSGTGVYEQYF
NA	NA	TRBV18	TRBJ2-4	TGTGCCAGCTCACCCCAGGGCGGTGACATTCAGTACTTC	CASSPQGGDIQYF
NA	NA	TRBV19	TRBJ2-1	TGTGCCAGTAGCAGGGGCTATGAGCAGTTCTTC	CASSRGYEQFF
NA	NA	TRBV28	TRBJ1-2	TGTGCCAGCAGTTACACGAAAACCTATGGCTACACCTTC	CASSYTKTYGYTF
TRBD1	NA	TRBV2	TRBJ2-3	TGTGCCAGCGCTCAGGGACAGGGACTTGATACGCAGTATTTT	CASAQGQGLDTQYF
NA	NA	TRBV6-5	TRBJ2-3	TGTGCCAGCAGTTACAGGGGGGGCCCCCGGGATACGCAGTATTTT	CASSYRGGPRDTQYF
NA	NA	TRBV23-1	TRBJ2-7	TGCGCCAGCAGTCAATCCTGGCAGGCTCGCTCCTACGAGCAGTACTTC	CASSQSWQARSYEQYF
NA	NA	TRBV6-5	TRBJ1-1	TGTGCCAGCAGTTACTCGATAGGGGTAGGGGCTGAAGCTTTCTTT	CASSYSIGVGAEAFF
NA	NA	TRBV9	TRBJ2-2	TGTGCCAGCAGTCTGCGCGGGAAATCGTTTATAATCGGGGAGCTGTTTTTT	CASSLRGKSFIIGELFF
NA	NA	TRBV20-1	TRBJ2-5	TGCAGTGTCGGCCCAGGAACCCAGTACTTC	CSVGPGTQYF
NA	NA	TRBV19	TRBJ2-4	TGTGCCAGTAGTATGCCCCGTCCGGAGTTCGGTCTAGCCAAAAACATTCAGTACTTC	CASSMPRPEFGLAKNIQYF
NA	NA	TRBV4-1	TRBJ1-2	TGCGCCAGCAGCCAACCTCTCAGGGCTGGCTACACCTTC	CASSQPLRAGYTF
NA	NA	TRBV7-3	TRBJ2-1	TGTGCCAGCAGCTTAACTCTCGTAGGGGGATCCTACAATGAGCAGTTCTTC	CASSLTLVGGSYNEQFF
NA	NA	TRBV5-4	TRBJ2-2	TGTGCCAGCAGCGCGACTAGTCGTGACACCGGGGAGCTGTTTTTT	CASSATSRDTGELFF
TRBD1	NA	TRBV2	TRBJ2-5	TGTGCCAGCAGCGGTGGGACAGGGACAGAGACCCAGTACTTC	CASSGGTGTETQYF
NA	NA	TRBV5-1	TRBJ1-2	TGCGCCAGCAGCTTCGGTACAGATATTAACTATGGCTACACCTTC	CASSFGTDINYGYTF
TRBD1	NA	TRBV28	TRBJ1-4	TGTGCCAGCAGTTTTCTAAAATACCGGGACAGTGGAAGTGCGGGTGAAAAACTGTTTTTT	CASSFLKYRDSGSAGEKLFF
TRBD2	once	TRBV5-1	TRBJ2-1	TGCGCCAGCAGCCTACTAGCGGGGTACAATGAGCAGTTCTTC	CASSLLAGYNEQFF
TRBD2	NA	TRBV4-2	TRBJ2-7	TGTGCCAGCAGCCAAGGGCTGCGCGGGACTATCTACGAGCAGTACTTC	CASSQGLRGTIYEQYF
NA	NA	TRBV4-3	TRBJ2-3	TGCGCCAGCAGCCAAGCTAGTGTGCTCAAACACACAGATACGCAGTATTTT	CASSQASVLKHTDTQYF
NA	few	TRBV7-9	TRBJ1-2	TGTGCCAGCAGCTCTGCAAATACTAATGGCTACACCTTC	CASSSANTNGYTF
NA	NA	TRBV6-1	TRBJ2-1	TGTGCCAGCAGTGAAGTTTGGACTTTGGACAATGAGCAGTTCTTC	CASSEVWTLDNEQFF